These 25 T cell receptor beta chains share one sample of origin, sequenced in a study of blood T cell repertoires in COVID-19. Sequencing used immunoSEQ multiplex PCR; TCRdb keeps in-frame clones, though not all of them. The table includes roughly 64,000 clones, roughly two thirds detected once. Material for sequencing was PBMCs or T cells enriched from blood (not recorded which). Receptors were obtained from a woman aged 55 to 70 who had been exposed to COVID-19.

This rearrangement joins TRBV2 to TRBJ1-1; a possible D gene is TRBD1 (5 bases). The CDR3 runs 13 residues. V dropped 6 bases and J dropped 5 bases, with 13 bases sitting between them. Germline CDR1 SNHLY, CDR2 FYNNEI. The CDR3 loop reads CASRRSGGTEAFF. For the CDR3, the DNA is TGTGCCAGCAGAAGATCCGGGGGGACTGAAGCTTTCTTT.

This clone appeared many times. The CDR3 sequence is CASRALAGDPNTGELFF. Written as DNA, the CDR3 is TGTGCCAGCAGGGCACTAGCGGGGGACCCGAACACCGGGGAGCTGTTTTTT. J is TRBJ2-2 and V is TRBV7-9; 11 bases are a match to TRBD2. The germline V gene has CDR1 SEHNR and CDR2 FQNEAQ (reference sequence). This CDR3 is built from 17 residues. The V gene end was trimmed by 6 bases and the J gene end by 0 bases; junction bases not matched to a gene: 6.

This clone has just a few counts. The chain combines TRBV2 with TRBJ2-3, with TRBD2 as a possible D gene (5 bases). Germline values: CDR1 SNHLY, CDR2 FYNNEI. The V end was cut by 4 bases, the J end by 2 bases, with 16 bases between. The CDR3 has 16 residues. The CDR3 sequence: CASSVRSGFSTDTQYF. The CDR3 nucleotides are TGTGCCAGCAGTGTCAGGAGCGGCTTTTCCACAGATACGCAGTATTTT.

The chain combines TRBV29-1 with TRBJ2-3; no clear D gene. V gave up 4 bases and J gave up 3 bases, with 5 bases separating them. This CDR3 has 11 amino acids. The germline gives CDR1 SQVTM, CDR2 ANQGSEA. Here the CDR3 reads CSVAMTDTQYF. The CDR3 DNA reads TGCAGCGTTGCTATGACAGATACGCAGTATTTT.

The chain carries TRBV7-2 and TRBJ2-7, with a weak D call TRBD2 (5 bases). The germline CDR1 and CDR2 sequences are SGHTA and FQGNSA. V lost 5 bases to trimming and J lost 3 bases, with 14 bases between them. This CDR3 spans 14 amino acids. In DNA, the CDR3 is TGTGCCAGCAGCACCGGGGAGCGCAGCTACGAGCAGTACTTC. Its protein product is CASSTGERSYEQYF.

A few counts support this clone. This chain links TRBV2 with TRBJ2-2; possibly TRBD2 for D (6 bases). The CDR3 runs 13 residues. V lost 4 bases to trimming and J lost 7 bases, with 10 bases between them. From germline, CDR1 is SNHLY and CDR2 FYNNEI. CDR3 residues: CASSGGAGGELFF. In nucleotides, the CDR3 is TGTGCCAGCAGTGGCGGGGCGGGCGGGGAGCTGTTTTTT.

J is TRBJ1-2 and V is TRBV29-1, with D tentatively TRBD1 (6 bases). V was pared by 5 bases and J by 2 bases, with 12 bases between. The CDR3 length is 13 residues. CDR1 and CDR2 (germline): SQVTM, ANQGSEA. The CDR3 nucleotides are TGCAGCGTTCGTTTGACAGGCAACTATGGCTACACCTTC. Encoded protein: CSVRLTGNYGYTF.

The genes are TRBV30 and TRBJ1-2, with a tentative D call TRBD1 (6 bases). The CDR3 has 12 residues. The germline V and J ends were trimmed by 2 bases and 8 bases, with 12 bases remaining between them. Germline CDR1 GTSNPN, CDR2 SVGIG (reference sequence). The CDR3 bases are TGTGCCTGGAGTATTCAGGGGTACGGCTACACCTTC. It codes for CAWSIQGYGYTF.

The rearrangement uses TRBV7-8 and TRBJ1-2, with unresolved D. The CDR3 has 12 amino acids. CDR1 is SGHVS, CDR2 FQNEAQ, per germline. V lost 4 bases to trimming and J lost 14 bases, with 17 bases between them. The CDR3 DNA is TGTGCCAGCAGCTCGTTCGGGGTATTTAGAACCTTC. Protein product: CASSSFGVFRTF.

The chain carries TRBV6-6 and TRBJ2-7; a weak D match, TRBD2 (5 bases). Trimming shortened V by 5 bases and J by 0 bases, and 20 bases separated the two germline ends. Germline CDR1 and CDR2: MNHNY and SVGAGI (reference sequence). The CDR3 length is 17 residues. CDR3 sequence reads: CASSPSTTVEGSYEQYF. In DNA, the CDR3 is TGTGCCAGCAGTCCCTCTACGACGGTCGAGGGCTCCTACGAGCAGTACTTC.

The genes are TRBV7-9 and TRBJ2-1; 8 bases match TRBD2. V gave up 5 bases and J gave up 7 bases; unmatched junction bases: 7. Germline loops: CDR1 SEHNR, CDR2 FQNEAQ (reference sequence). This CDR3 comprises 14 residues. The CDR3 DNA sequence: TGTGCCAGCAGCGCCGGGAGGGGGAGGAATGAGCAGTTCTTC. The encoded protein is CASSAGRGRNEQFF.

This chain uses TRBV18 with TRBJ2-1, with TRBD2 as a possible D gene (5 bases). Germline CDR1 is KGHSH and CDR2 is LQKENI. The CDR3 is 15 amino acids. The ends were cut back, 3 bases at V and 7 bases at J, with 16 bases in the middle. In DNA form, the CDR3 reads TGTGCCAGCTCACCTAGGAGCGGTGGTCGGAATGAGCAGTTCTTC. The encoded protein is CASSPRSGGRNEQFF.

The genes are TRBV10-1 and TRBJ2-7; D remains unclear. The germline V gene has CDR1 WNHNN and CDR2 SYGVQD (reference sequence). The CDR3 length is 15 residues. V was pared by 4 bases and J by 3 bases, with 16 bases between. CDR3 residues: CASSAARVSSYEQYF. DNA for the CDR3: TGCGCCAGCAGTGCCGCACGCGTCTCAAGCTACGAGCAGTACTTC.

This clone has more than one count but fewer than ten. The rearrangement links TRBV28 to TRBJ1-5; weak D call: TRBD1 (5 bases). V shed 7 bases and J shed 7 bases, with 17 bases lying between them. Germline CDR1 MDHEN, CDR2 SYDVKM. This CDR3 has 14 residues. CDR3 residues: CASIGGGWSQPQHF. The CDR3 coding sequence is TGTGCCAGCATCGGGGGGGGGTGGTCCCAGCCCCAGCATTTT.

V is TRBV3-1 (or the pseudogene TRBV3-2) and J is TRBJ1-2; 11 bases are shared with TRBD1. The V and J ends lost 4 bases and 2 bases, in that order; junction bases with no gene match: 3. The CDR3 has 15 amino acids. Germline values: CDR1 LGHDT, CDR2 YNNKEL (reference sequence). The CDR3 protein is CASSPRTGGNYGYTF. Written as DNA, the CDR3 is TGTGCCAGCAGCCCCAGGACAGGGGGCAACTATGGCTACACCTTC.

This sequence joins TRBV28 and TRBJ1-1, with D maybe TRBD1 (5 bases). V dropped 3 bases and J dropped 2 bases, with 10 bases sitting between them. Germline lookup yields CDR1 MDHEN and CDR2 SYDVKM. This CDR3 has 14 residues. For the CDR3, the DNA is TGTGCCAGCAGTTTCGCGGACACAAACACTGAAGCTTTCTTT. Translated, it gives CASSFADTNTEAFF.

V usage is TRBV28 and J usage is TRBJ1-6; perhaps TRBD1 as D (6 bases). Germline V gene sequence: CDR1 MDHEN, CDR2 SYDVKM. The V and J ends lost 2 bases and 6 bases respectively, with 14 bases between them. The CDR3 loop spans 16 amino acids. The CDR3 DNA follows: TGTGCCAGCAGTTTAGGAGTTCCAGGGGCTAATTCACCCCTCCACTTT. Its translation: CASSLGVPGANSPLHF.

This chain connects TRBV14 to TRBJ2-2; 7 bases agree with TRBD2. V lost 0 bases and J lost 5; bases outside the gene matches: 0. Germline loops: CDR1 SGHDN, CDR2 FVKESK. The CDR3 sequence is 14 residues long. CDR3 sequence: CASSQDGRTGELFF. In DNA, the CDR3 is TGTGCCAGCAGCCAAGACGGGAGGACCGGGGAGCTGTTTTTT. Supplemented by reference TRBV14 and TRBJ2-2, the full variable domain reads EAGVTQFPSHSVIEKGQTVTLRCDPISGHDNLYWYRRVMGKEIKFLLHFVKESKQDESGMPNNRFLAERTGGTYSTLKVQPAELEDSGVYFCASSQDGRTGELFFGEGSRLTVL.

The rearrangement links TRBV9 to TRBJ1-5, with D uncertain. V was pared by 1 base and J by 6 bases, with 8 bases between. There are 13 residues in the CDR3. Looked up from germline, CDR1 is SGDLS and CDR2 is YYNGEE. As DNA, the CDR3 is TGTGCCAGCAGCGTAAGGGAGGGTCAGCCCCAGCATTTT. It translates to CASSVREGQPQHF.

For the CDR3, the DNA is TGCGCCAGCAGCGCCCCCGGGGGTCAAGAGACCCAGTACTTC. It yields the protein CASSAPGGQETQYF. V and J are TRBV5-1 and TRBJ2-5; the D gene is possibly TRBD2 (6 bases). The ends were cut back, 4 bases at V and 2 bases at J, with 12 bases in the middle. This CDR3 is built from 14 residues. Germline V gene sequence: CDR1 SGHRS, CDR2 YFSETQ.

This clone was seen just once. The CDR3 DNA sequence: TGTGCCTGGAGTCCCAGGGGGACCAACACTGAAGCTTTCTTT. Its translation: CAWSPRGTNTEAFF. The chain combines TRBV30 with TRBJ1-1, with 7 bases matching TRBD1. V lost 2 bases and J lost 2; bases outside the gene matches: 5. Germline-derived CDR1 and CDR2 are GTSNPN and SVGIG (reference sequence). CDR3 length: 14 residues. The full variable domain, with the rest looked up from reference TRBV30 and TRBJ1-1, is SQTIHQWPATLVQPVGSPLSLECTVEGTSNPNLYWYRQAAGRGLQLLFYSVGIGQISSEVPQNLSASRPQDRQFILSSKKLLLSDSGFYLCAWSPRGTNTEAFFGQGTRLTVV.

A single count supports this clone. The J gene is TRBJ1-5, the V gene TRBV29-1, with TRBD1 as a possible D gene (5 bases). The germline V and J ends were trimmed by 6 bases and 4 bases, with 13 bases remaining between them. CDR3 length: 13 residues. Germline CDR1 SQVTM, CDR2 ANQGSEA. The CDR3 nucleotides are TGCAGCGTCTCGTCCAGGGCTAATCAGCCCCAGCATTTT. This gives the protein CSVSSRANQPQHF.

The chain uses TRBV5-1 and TRBJ1-3; D unclear. This CDR3 region has 15 residues. The germline V and J ends were trimmed by 2 bases and 0 bases, with 9 bases remaining between them. Per the germline V gene, CDR1 is SGHRS and CDR2 is YFSETQ. The CDR3 loop reads CASSLLPNSGNTIYF. The CDR3 DNA reads as TGCGCCAGCAGCTTACTGCCAAACTCTGGAAACACCATATATTTT.

This clone was observed a few times. The chain links TRBV9 to TRBJ1-2, with 10 bases that match TRBD1. The CDR3 contains 16 residues. The V segment lost 3 bases and the J segment 4 bases; nucleotides outside the gene matches: 9. Germline-derived CDR1 and CDR2 are SGDLS and YYNGEE. In nucleotides, the CDR3 is TGTGCCAGCAGCGGGGGACAGGGGAGGGTTCGCTATGGCTACACCTTC. Translation: CASSGGQGRVRYGYTF.

This chain links TRBV28 with TRBJ2-7; D is possibly TRBD1 (6 bases). In germline, CDR1 is MDHEN, CDR2 SYDVKM. The V end lost 10 bases, the J end lost 3 bases, and 13 bases lay between the germline ends. The CDR3 is 12 amino acids. Here the CDR3 reads CATKRDNYEQYF. Written as DNA, the CDR3 is TGTGCCACCAAACGGGACAACTACGAGCAGTACTTC.